The TCR beta chain under discussion was sequenced for a study of beta chain features in type 1 diabetes. Study-wide findings and caveats: People with Type 1 diabetes carried modestly yet significantly shorter TCRB CDR3s in all four CD4+ subsets. PCR may have favored shorter templates equally in patients and controls.

The V segment lost 0 bases and the J segment 4 bases; nucleotides outside the gene matches: 12. The CDR3 is made up of 18 amino acids. Germline CDR1 reads SGDLS; CDR2 reads YYNGEE. The isolated RNA, all of it, was reverse transcribed, so expressed TCRB transcripts were what got sequenced. The data were produced by immunoSEQ multiplex PCR, yet TCRdb's version contains in-frame clones alone and is incomplete. Of hundreds of thousands of clones listed, about 14% are singletons. Concerning this clone: Antigen unknown.

Sample: naive CD4+ T cells from blood. This chain uses TRBV9 with TRBJ2-2, with TRBD2 matching 7 bases. The receptor's source is a man younger than 30 in good health. Written as DNA, the CDR3 is TGTGCCAGCAGCGTAGTGGGGAGGACTAGGTCGGGCACCGGGGAGCTGTTTTTT. Translated: CASSVVGRTRSGTGELFF.